One sample yielded the 3 T cell receptor beta chains listed below, sequenced in a study of immune cell composition in non-small cell lung cancer. Repertoires were generated with immunoSEQ multiplex PCR, while TCRdb's copy carries only in-frame clones and drops some. Seen here are thousands of clones, 75% to 85% observed once, and the top ten hold about 15%. The sequencing input was lung tumor tissue. All receptors derive from a human donor with non-small cell lung cancer.

About this clone itself: The junction departs from germline at one end; a sequencing error may be responsible. The chain links TRBV11-2 to TRBJ2-7, with no clear D. This CDR3 region has 11 residues. CDR1 is SGHAT, CDR2 FQNNGV, per germline. CDR3 sequence reads: CASRRLYGQYF. The CDR3 DNA reads TGTGCCAGCAGGCGGCTTTACGGGCAGTACTTC. The complete variable domain, with remaining parts taken from reference TRBV11-2 and TRBJ2-7, reads EAGVAQSPRYKIIEKRQSVAFWCNPISGHATLYWYQQILGQGPKLLIQFQNNGVVDDSQLPKDRFSAERLKGVDSTLKIQPAKLEDSAVYLCASRRLYGQYFGPGTRLTVT.

This clone turned up a few times. The CDR3 nucleotides read TGTGCCAGCAGTCCCCCCGGGACAGGGTACAATGAGCAGTTCTTC. This sequence encodes CASSPPGTGYNEQFF. The chain uses TRBV28 and TRBJ2-1; 9 positions match TRBD1. The CDR3 contains 15 residues. CDR1 is MDHEN, CDR2 SYDVKM, per germline. J was trimmed by 4 bases and V by 5 bases; bases with no gene match: 6.

This clone was recorded a few times. This chain links TRBV28 with TRBJ2-5; 8 bases are a match to TRBD2. Germline CDR1 and CDR2: MDHEN and SYDVKM. J gave up 4 bases and V 8 bases, and 3 bases lay outside the gene matches. The CDR3 has 12 amino acids. As DNA, the CDR3 is TGTGCCAGCCAAAGCGGGGGAGAGACCCAGTACTTC. Its translation is CASQSGGETQYF.